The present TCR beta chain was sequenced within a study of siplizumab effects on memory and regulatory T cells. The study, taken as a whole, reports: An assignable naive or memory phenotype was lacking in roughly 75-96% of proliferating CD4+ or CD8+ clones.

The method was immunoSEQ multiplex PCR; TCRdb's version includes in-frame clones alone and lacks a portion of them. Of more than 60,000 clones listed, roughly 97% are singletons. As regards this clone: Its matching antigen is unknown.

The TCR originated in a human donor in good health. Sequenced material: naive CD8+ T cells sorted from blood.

CDR3 in DNA: TGTGCCAGCAGCCAAGTCGGGACAGGGGTCCATGAGCAGTTCTTC. It yields the protein CASSQVGTGVHEQFF. The gene calls are TRBV14 and TRBJ2-1, with 10 bases matching TRBD1. V was pared by 1 base and J by 8 bases, with 5 bases of the junction left unmatched. The CDR3 is made up of 15 amino acids. Per the germline V gene, CDR1 is SGHDN and CDR2 is FVKESK.